This TCR beta chain was recorded in a study of patients and donors after allogeneic stem cell transplantation. This clonotype was observed a handful of times. TCRdb re-called the RT-PCR reads through MiXCR, storing one row per CDR3 protein. Of about 2,600 distinct CDR3 sequences listed, about 17% are singletons. Sequenced sample: blood, either unsorted or a sorted T cell fraction (not recorded which). This clonotype was sampled from a human donor who was either an allogeneic HSCT recipient or a stem cell or donor lymphocyte infusion donor (not recorded which). It is not recorded whose cells these are; they may come from a transplant donor.

In DNA, the CDR3 is TGTGCCAGCAACCCAGGGAAGCCACCCTACGAGCAGTACTTC. Its translation is CASNPGKPPYEQYF. J is TRBJ2-7 and V is TRBV28, with D possibly being TRBD1 (5 bases). Germline loops: CDR1 MDHEN, CDR2 SYDVKM. The V end lost 7 bases, the J end lost 2 bases, and 15 bases lay between the germline ends. The CDR3 totals 14 residues.